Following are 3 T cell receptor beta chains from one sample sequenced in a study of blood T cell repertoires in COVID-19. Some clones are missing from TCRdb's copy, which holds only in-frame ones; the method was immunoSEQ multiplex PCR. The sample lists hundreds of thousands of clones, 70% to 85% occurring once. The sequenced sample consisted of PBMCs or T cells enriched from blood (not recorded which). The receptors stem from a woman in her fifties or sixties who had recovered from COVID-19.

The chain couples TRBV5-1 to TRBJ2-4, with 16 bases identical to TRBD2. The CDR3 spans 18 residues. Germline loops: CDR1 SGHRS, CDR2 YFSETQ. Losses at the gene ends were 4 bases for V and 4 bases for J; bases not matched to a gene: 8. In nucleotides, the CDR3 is TGCGCCAGCAGCCTGTCGACGGGACTAGCGGGAGGGAAAAACATTCAGTACTTC. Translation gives CASSLSTGLAGGKNIQYF.

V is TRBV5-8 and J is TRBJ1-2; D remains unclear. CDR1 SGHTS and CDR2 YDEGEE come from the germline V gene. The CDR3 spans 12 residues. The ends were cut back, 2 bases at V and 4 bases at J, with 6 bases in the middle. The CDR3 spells CASSLDTYGYTF. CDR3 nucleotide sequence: TGTGCCAGCAGCTTAGACACCTATGGCTACACCTTC.

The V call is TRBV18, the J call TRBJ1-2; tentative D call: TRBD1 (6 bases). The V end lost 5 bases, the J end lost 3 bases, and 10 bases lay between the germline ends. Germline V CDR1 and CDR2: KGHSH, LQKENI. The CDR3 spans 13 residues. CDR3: CASSTYRDYGYTF. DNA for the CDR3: TGTGCCAGCTCAACTTACAGGGACTATGGCTACACCTTC.